This passage covers 27 T cell receptor beta chains from one sample sequenced in a study of T cells after yellow fever vaccination. TCRdb used MiXCR to reprocess the 5' RACE reads, holding one entry per CDR3 protein. The table has some 350,000 distinct CDR3 sequences, 4.1% seen once. The sequencing here drew on PBMCs, taken 5 days after the yellow fever booster vaccination. These receptors were obtained from a man aged 18 to 35 who received the YFV17D yellow fever vaccine.

This clonotype was found a few times. V usage is TRBV6-2 or TRBV6-3 and J usage is TRBJ2-6, with D possibly matching TRBD2 (5 bases). Looked up from germline, CDR1 is MNHEY and CDR2 is SVGEGT. This CDR3 contains 12 residues. V shed 2 bases and J shed 11 bases, with 7 bases lying between them. DNA of the CDR3: TGTGCCAGCAGTTACACGGAGGACGTCCTGACTTTC. The encoded protein is CASSYTEDVLTF.

This clonotype came up many times. The chain is built from TRBV4-3 and TRBJ2-3; TRBD1 agrees at 8 bases. V gave up 1 base and J gave up 3 bases; unmatched junction bases: 3. The germline gives CDR1 LGHNA, CDR2 YSLEER. CDR3 length: 15 amino acids. CDR3 amino acids: CASSQGTGRTDTQYF. CDR3 nucleotides: TGCGCCAGCAGCCAAGGGACAGGGCGGACAGATACGCAGTATTTT.

This clonotype came up many times. The V call is TRBV4-1, the J call TRBJ2-7; no firm D call. CDR1 is MGHRA and CDR2 is YSYEKL in the germline V gene. The CDR3 totals 15 residues. Between the trimmed V and J ends, which lost 4 bases and 2 bases, there was a span of 15 bases. In DNA, the CDR3 is TGCGCCAGCAGCCCCCTCGGCCTGGACCCCTACGAGCAGTACTTC. Its translation: CASSPLGLDPYEQYF.

This clonotype was observed a handful of times. The rearrangement uses TRBV6-2 or TRBV6-3 and TRBJ2-1; possibly TRBD2 for D (6 bases). Germline V gene sequence: CDR1 MNHEY, CDR2 SVGEGT. The CDR3 has 15 residues. V lost 2 bases, J lost 5 bases, and 13 bases lay in between. As DNA, the CDR3 is TGTGCCAGCAGTTACCGGCAGGGCGGGAACAATGAGCAGTTCTTC. This codes for CASSYRQGGNNEQFF.

This clonotype was recorded many times. The chain carries TRBV4-1 and TRBJ2-1, with D hard to call. The CDR3 extends over 12 amino acids. Germline CDR1 and CDR2: MGHRA and YSYEKL. Trimming pared 6 bases from V and 10 bases from J, leaving 13 bases between. The CDR3 loop is CASSQVSAEQFF. The CDR3 DNA reads as TGCGCCAGCAGTCAGGTATCCGCCGAGCAGTTCTTC.

The chain carries TRBV29-1 and TRBJ1-1; D remains unclear. The CDR3 totals 14 residues. The germline gives CDR1 SQVTM, CDR2 ANQGSEA. With 4 bases removed from V and 0 bases from J, the gap between germline ends came to 12 bases. In nucleotides, the CDR3 is TGCAGCGTTGGGAGGAAGTCCATGAACACTGAAGCTTTCTTT. Its translation: CSVGRKSMNTEAFF.

In its sample, this clonotype was seen a few times. The chain employs TRBV6-2 or TRBV6-3 and TRBJ2-5, with D perhaps TRBD1 (6 bases). Germline V lookup: CDR1 MNHEY, CDR2 SVGEGT. This CDR3 is 15 amino acids long. V dropped 2 bases and J dropped 4 bases, with 14 bases sitting between them. The CDR3 here is CASSYGQGMGETQYF. Written as DNA, the CDR3 is TGTGCCAGCAGTTACGGCCAGGGGATGGGAGAGACCCAGTACTTC.

In this sample, this clonotype turned up many times. The genes are TRBV9 and TRBJ1-2; D is unclear. The ends were cut back, 0 bases at V and 8 bases at J, with 17 bases in the middle. CDR3 length: 15 amino acids. From germline, CDR1 is SGDLS and CDR2 YYNGEE. The CDR3 coding sequence is TGTGCCAGCAGCGTAGGAGGTAACCCTCTAGAAGGCTACACCTTC. Its protein is CASSVGGNPLEGYTF.

This clonotype was seen a handful of times. The gene calls are TRBV6-5 and TRBJ1-4; D is possibly TRBD1 (5 bases). The germline V gene encodes CDR1 MNHEY and CDR2 SVGAGI. Trimming stripped 2 bases from V and 8 bases from J, with 15 bases between. The CDR3 runs 15 residues. CDR3 nucleotides: TGTGCCAGCAGTTACAGCGGCAGGGTAGGGGAAAAACTGTTTTTT. Amino acid sequence: CASSYSGRVGEKLFF.

There are a few counts of this clonotype. V gene TRBV20-1 combines with J gene TRBJ1-5, with 7 bases matching TRBD1. V lost 6 bases to trimming and J lost 1 base; unmatched junction nucleotides: 3. In germline, CDR1 is DFQATT, CDR2 SNEGSKA (reference sequence). This CDR3 is built from 13 residues. CDR3 DNA: TGCAGTGCCACCAGGGGGAGCAATCAGCCCCAGCATTTT. Translation: CSATRGSNQPQHF.

In this sample, this clonotype turned up many times. The rearrangement joins TRBV7-3 to TRBJ2-1, with D possibly being TRBD1 (5 bases). The germline V gene encodes CDR1 SGHTA and CDR2 FQGTGA. V gave up 3 bases and J gave up 0 bases, with 6 bases separating them. This CDR3 spans 14 amino acids. The CDR3 bases are TGTGCCAGCAGCTTTGACAGCTCCTACAATGAGCAGTTCTTC. Translated, it gives CASSFDSSYNEQFF.

This clonotype was counted ten times or more. The rearrangement uses TRBV20-1 and TRBJ1-1; no clear D gene. V lost 3 bases and J 5 bases, leaving 4 bases between the germline ends. CDR3 length equals 10 residues. Germline CDR1 and CDR2: DFQATT and SNEGSKA (reference sequence). CDR3 nucleotide sequence: TGCAGTGCTAGGTGGACTGAAGCTTTCTTT. Residues: CSARWTEAFF.

The chain recombines TRBV10-3 with TRBJ2-3; the D is unclear. The CDR3 runs 13 residues. V was shortened by 4 bases and J by 4 bases, with 9 bases between the two germline ends. Looked up from germline, CDR1 is ENHRY and CDR2 is SYGVKD. The CDR3 region has the DNA TGTGCCATCAGTGTGGGCAGCTCAGATACGCAGTATTTT. Amino acids: CAISVGSSDTQYF.

This clonotype came up a few times. The chain employs TRBV4-2 and TRBJ2-3, with D maybe TRBD2 (5 bases). CDR1 is LGHNA, CDR2 YNFKEQ, per germline. V was pared by 0 bases and J by 6 bases, with 10 bases between. The CDR3 has 14 amino acids. In DNA form, the CDR3 reads TGTGCCAGCAGCCAAGAAGTCCCGGGGGATACGCAGTATTTT. The encoded protein is CASSQEVPGDTQYF.

V and J are TRBV15 and TRBJ1-3, with 11 bases matching TRBD1. With 2 bases clipped from V and 4 bases from J, the junction kept 10 bases outside the gene matches. The CDR3 consists of 18 residues. CDR1 and CDR2 (germline): LNHNV, YYDKDF (reference sequence). The chain's CDR3 is CATSRPWDRGSSGNTIYF. The CDR3 DNA reads as TGTGCCACCAGCAGACCCTGGGACAGGGGGTCCTCAGGAAACACCATATATTTT.

This clonotype was counted a few times. The V and J genes are TRBV6-5 and TRBJ2-5; D might be TRBD1 (6 bases). The V gene lost 5 bases and the J gene lost 5 bases, with 24 bases spanning the gap. CDR3 length: 17 amino acids. CDR1 and CDR2 (germline): MNHEY, SVGAGI. Here the CDR3 DNA reads TGTGCCAGCAGTCTCCAGGGGCTAACGGCTAGTAGGGAGACCCAGTACTTC. Residues: CASSLQGLTASRETQYF.

This clonotype was counted a few times. The chain recombines TRBV7-3 with TRBJ2-3; possibly TRBD1 for D (6 bases). There are 13 residues in the CDR3. Germline loops: CDR1 SGHTA, CDR2 FQGTGA. Between the trimmed V and J ends, which lost 4 bases and 11 bases, there was a span of 16 bases. The DNA of the CDR3 is TGTGCCAGCAGCTCAACCTGGGACACCCGGCAGTATTTT. This gives the protein CASSSTWDTRQYF.

The genes are TRBV18 and TRBJ2-7; D is possibly TRBD1 (5 bases). Germline V CDR1 and CDR2: KGHSH, LQKENI. Trimming removed 2 bases from V and 3 bases from J, with 8 bases in between. The CDR3 spans 13 residues. This CDR3 reads CASSPGHLYEQYV. CDR3 coding DNA: TGTGCCAGCTCACCAGGACACCTCTACGAGCAGTACGTC.

The rearrangement uses TRBV5-1 and TRBJ2-5; 11 bases are shared with TRBD1. The CDR3 totals 13 residues. J was trimmed by 5 bases and V by 4 bases; bases with no gene match: 1. Germline lookup yields CDR1 SGHRS and CDR2 YFSETQ. The CDR3 here is CASSGQGAETQYF. The CDR3 DNA sequence: TGCGCCAGCAGCGGACAGGGGGCTGAGACCCAGTACTTC.

J is TRBJ2-3 and V is TRBV7-9, with 16 bases lining up with TRBD2. The CDR3 totals 14 residues. With 4 bases clipped from V and 11 bases from J, the junction kept 3 bases outside the gene matches. Germline V CDR1 and CDR2: SEHNR, FQNEAQ (reference sequence). The CDR3 sequence: CASSYGTSGGGQYF. Here the CDR3 DNA reads TGTGCCAGCAGCTACGGGACTAGCGGGGGGGGGCAGTATTTT.

This rearrangement joins TRBV5-1 to TRBJ2-3; no reliable D call. The CDR3 covers 14 residues. Germline CDR1 and CDR2: SGHRS and YFSETQ. V lost 5 bases and J 2 bases, leaving 12 bases between the germline ends. The CDR3 loop is CASRGTVNTDTQYF. The CDR3 DNA is TGCGCCAGCAGAGGAACAGTCAACACAGATACGCAGTATTTT.

This clonotype was seen many times. The rearrangement joins TRBV4-3 to TRBJ2-6; D call uncertain. Germline V CDR1 and CDR2: LGHNA, YSLEER. V lost 4 bases and J 0 bases, leaving 7 bases between the germline ends. This CDR3 is 15 amino acids long. CDR3 bases: TGCGCCAGCAGCCCCGTGGGCTCTGGGGCCAACGTCCTGACTTTC. Amino acids: CASSPVGSGANVLTF.

There are many counts of this clonotype. V is TRBV20-1 and J is TRBJ1-2; TRBD1 aligns across 8 bases. The CDR3 is 15 residues long. V shed 0 bases, J shed 8 bases, and the junction held 11 bases outside the gene matches. CDR1 is DFQATT and CDR2 is SNEGSKA in the germline V gene (reference sequence). The CDR3 is CSARDSGTGNLGYTF. CDR3 DNA sequence: TGCAGTGCTAGAGACTCCGGGACAGGCAATCTGGGCTACACCTTC.

The V and J genes are TRBV11-3 and TRBJ2-2; no definite D call. Trimming removed 5 bases at V and 0 bases at J, with 10 bases between. Germline CDR1 is SGHNT and CDR2 is YENEEA. The CDR3 has 15 residues. CDR3: CASSAGRANTGELFF. The DNA of the CDR3 is TGTGCCAGCAGCGCTGGACGGGCGAACACCGGGGAGCTGTTTTTT.

This clonotype was detected ten times or more. J is TRBJ1-4 and V is TRBV7-2; the D gene is possibly TRBD1 (5 bases). V was trimmed by 0 bases and J by 12 bases, leaving 20 bases between them. Germline CDR1 reads SGHTA; CDR2 reads FQGNSA. The CDR3 extends over 16 amino acids. CDR3: CASSLAPRGAPDQLFF. The CDR3 DNA is TGTGCCAGCAGCTTAGCTCCCCGCGGGGCCCCCGATCAACTGTTTTTT.

CDR3 in DNA: TGTGCCAGCAGTTTACATCGGACGAACACTGAAGCTTTCTTT. Amino acids: CASSLHRTNTEAFF. The chain joins TRBV12-3 or TRBV12-4 to TRBJ1-1; D not resolved. The CDR3 totals 14 residues. V was clipped by 2 bases and J by 1 base, with 8 bases between them.

The genes are TRBV3-1 and TRBJ1-2; D is possibly TRBD1 (5 bases). The CDR3 is made up of 15 amino acids. From germline, CDR1 is LGHDT and CDR2 YNNKEL (reference sequence). V lost 1 base and J 6 bases, leaving 15 bases between the germline ends. In DNA, the CDR3 is TGTGCCAGCAGCCAAGCCTGGTCCAGGGTTAATGGCTACACCTTC. Protein sequence: CASSQAWSRVNGYTF.